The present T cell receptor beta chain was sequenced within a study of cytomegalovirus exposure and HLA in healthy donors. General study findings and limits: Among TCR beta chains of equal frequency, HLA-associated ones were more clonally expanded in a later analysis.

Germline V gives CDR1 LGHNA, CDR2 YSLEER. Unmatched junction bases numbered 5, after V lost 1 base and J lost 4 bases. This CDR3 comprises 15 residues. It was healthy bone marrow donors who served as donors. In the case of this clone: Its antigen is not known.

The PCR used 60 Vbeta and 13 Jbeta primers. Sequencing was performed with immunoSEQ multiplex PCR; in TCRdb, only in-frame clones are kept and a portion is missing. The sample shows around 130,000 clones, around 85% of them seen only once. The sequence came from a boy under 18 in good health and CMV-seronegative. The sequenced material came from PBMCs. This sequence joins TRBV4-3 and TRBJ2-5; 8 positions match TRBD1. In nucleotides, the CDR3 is TGCGCCAGCAGCCAAGGGCACGGGACAGGAGAGACCCAGTACTTC. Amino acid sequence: CASSQGHGTGETQYF.